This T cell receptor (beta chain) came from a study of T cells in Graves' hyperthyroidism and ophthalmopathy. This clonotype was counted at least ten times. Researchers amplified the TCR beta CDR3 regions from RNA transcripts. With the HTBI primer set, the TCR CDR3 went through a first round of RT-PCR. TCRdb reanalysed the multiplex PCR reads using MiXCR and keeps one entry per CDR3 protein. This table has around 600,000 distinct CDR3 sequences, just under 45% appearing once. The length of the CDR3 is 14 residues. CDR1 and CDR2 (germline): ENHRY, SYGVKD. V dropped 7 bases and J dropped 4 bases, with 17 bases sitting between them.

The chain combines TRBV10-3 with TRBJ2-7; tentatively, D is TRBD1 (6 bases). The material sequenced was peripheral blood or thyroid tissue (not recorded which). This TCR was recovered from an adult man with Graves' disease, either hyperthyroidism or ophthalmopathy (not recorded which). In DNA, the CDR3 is TGTGCCATCAAGCCGGACAGCCTGCTATACGAGCAGTACTTC. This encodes CAIKPDSLLYEQYF.